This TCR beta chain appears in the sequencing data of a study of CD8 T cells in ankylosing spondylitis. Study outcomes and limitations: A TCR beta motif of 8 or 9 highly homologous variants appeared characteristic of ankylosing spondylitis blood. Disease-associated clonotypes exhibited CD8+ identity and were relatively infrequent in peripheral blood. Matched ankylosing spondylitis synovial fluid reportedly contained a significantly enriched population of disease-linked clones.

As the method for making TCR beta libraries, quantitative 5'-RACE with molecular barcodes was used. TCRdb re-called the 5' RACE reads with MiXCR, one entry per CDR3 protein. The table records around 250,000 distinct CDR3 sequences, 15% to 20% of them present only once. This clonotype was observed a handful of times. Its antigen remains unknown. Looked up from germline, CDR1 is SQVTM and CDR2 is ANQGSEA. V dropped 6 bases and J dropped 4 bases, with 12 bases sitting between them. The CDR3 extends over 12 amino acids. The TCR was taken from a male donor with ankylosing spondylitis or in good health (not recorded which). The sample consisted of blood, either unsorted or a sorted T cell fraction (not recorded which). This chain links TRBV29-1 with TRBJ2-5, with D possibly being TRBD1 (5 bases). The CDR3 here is CSVPGRAETQYF. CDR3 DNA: TGCAGCGTCCCCGGCAGGGCAGAGACCCAGTACTTC.